This TCR beta chain comes out of a study of T cell responses to AZD1222 COVID-19 vaccine. On the study more broadly: Second-dose schedules of about 4 or about 12 weeks were combined. Study results and caveats: Repertoires were collected only later (after the peak T cell response had occurred).

Sequencing used immunoSEQ multiplex PCR; TCRdb keeps in-frame clones, though not all of them. This table holds about 140,000 clones, about 90% found once. As for this clone: Its antigen is unidentified.

The V end was cut by 5 bases, the J end by 6 bases, with 11 bases between. CDR1 and CDR2 from the germline V gene are MNHEY and SVGEGT. The CDR3 covers 12 residues. Specimen: peripheral blood, collected on day 0 of AZD1222 vaccination. The TCR was taken from an adult in good health. The rearrangement links TRBV6-2 or TRBV6-3 to TRBJ2-7; D ambiguous. CDR3 DNA: TGTGCCAGCAGTCTGACTCAGGTCGAGCAGTACTTC. This encodes CASSLTQVEQYF.